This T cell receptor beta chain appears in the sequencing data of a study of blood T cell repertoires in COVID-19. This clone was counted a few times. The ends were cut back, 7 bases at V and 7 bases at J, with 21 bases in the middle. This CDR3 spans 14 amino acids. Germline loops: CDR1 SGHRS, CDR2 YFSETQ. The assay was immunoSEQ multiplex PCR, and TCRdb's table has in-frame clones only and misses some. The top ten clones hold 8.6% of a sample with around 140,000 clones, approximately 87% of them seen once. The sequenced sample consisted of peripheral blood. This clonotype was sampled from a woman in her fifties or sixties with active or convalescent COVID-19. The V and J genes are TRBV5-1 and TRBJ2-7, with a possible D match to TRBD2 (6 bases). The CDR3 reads CASRGVGAIGEQYF. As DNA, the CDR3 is TGCGCCAGCCGCGGGGTCGGGGCGATAGGGGAGCAGTACTTC.